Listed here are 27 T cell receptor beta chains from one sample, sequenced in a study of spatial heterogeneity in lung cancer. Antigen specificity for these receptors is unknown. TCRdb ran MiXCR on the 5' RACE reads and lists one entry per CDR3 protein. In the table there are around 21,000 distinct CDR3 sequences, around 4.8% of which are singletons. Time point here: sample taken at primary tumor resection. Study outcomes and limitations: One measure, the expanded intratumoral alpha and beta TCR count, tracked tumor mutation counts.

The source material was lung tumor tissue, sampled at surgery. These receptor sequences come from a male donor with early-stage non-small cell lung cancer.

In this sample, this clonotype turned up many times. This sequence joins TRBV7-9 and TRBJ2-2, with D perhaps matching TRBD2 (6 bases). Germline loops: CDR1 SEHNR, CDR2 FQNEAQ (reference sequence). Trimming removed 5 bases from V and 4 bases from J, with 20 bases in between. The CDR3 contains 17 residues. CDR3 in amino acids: CASSRDFGRWGTGELFF. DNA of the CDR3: TGTGCCAGCAGCCGGGACTTCGGTCGTTGGGGCACCGGGGAGCTGTTTTTT.

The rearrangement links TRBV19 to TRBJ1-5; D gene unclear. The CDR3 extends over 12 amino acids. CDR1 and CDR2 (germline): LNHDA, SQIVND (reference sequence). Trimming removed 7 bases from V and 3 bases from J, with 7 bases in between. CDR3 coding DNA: TGTGCCAGTACAGGCTACAATCAGCCCCAGCATTTT. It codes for CASTGYNQPQHF.

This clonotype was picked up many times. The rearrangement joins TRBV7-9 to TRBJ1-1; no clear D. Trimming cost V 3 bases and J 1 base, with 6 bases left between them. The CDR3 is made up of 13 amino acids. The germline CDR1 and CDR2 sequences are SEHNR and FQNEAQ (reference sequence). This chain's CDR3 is CASSLTQNTEAFF. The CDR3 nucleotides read TGTGCCAGCAGCTTGACTCAGAACACTGAAGCTTTCTTT.

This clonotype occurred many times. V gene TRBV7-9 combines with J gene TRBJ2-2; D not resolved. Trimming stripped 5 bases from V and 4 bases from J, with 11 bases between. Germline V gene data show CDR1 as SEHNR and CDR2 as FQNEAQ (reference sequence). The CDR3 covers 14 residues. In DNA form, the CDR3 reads TGTGCCAGCAGCAACGATTACAGCACCGGGGAGCTGTTTTTT. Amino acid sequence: CASSNDYSTGELFF.

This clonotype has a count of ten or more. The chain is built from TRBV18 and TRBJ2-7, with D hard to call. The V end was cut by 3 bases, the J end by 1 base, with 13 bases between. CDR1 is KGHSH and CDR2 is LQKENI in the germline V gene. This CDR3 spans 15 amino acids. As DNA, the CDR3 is TGTGCCAGCTCACCTCCTTACGGCGGATCCTACGAGCAGTACTTC. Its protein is CASSPPYGGSYEQYF.

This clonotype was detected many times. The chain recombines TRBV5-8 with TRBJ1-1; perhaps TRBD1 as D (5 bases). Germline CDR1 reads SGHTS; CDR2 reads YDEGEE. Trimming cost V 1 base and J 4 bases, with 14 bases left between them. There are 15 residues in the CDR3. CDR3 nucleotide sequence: TGTGCCAGCAGCTTGACAGGATTAGGTTTCACTGAAGCTTTCTTT. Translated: CASSLTGLGFTEAFF.

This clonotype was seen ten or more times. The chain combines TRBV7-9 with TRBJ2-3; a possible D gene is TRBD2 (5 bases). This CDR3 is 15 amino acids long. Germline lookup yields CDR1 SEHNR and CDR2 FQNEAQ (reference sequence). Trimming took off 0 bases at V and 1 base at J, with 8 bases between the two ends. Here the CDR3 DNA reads TGTGCCAGCAGCTTAGCGGGAGTAGGCACAGATACGCAGTATTTT. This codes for CASSLAGVGTDTQYF.

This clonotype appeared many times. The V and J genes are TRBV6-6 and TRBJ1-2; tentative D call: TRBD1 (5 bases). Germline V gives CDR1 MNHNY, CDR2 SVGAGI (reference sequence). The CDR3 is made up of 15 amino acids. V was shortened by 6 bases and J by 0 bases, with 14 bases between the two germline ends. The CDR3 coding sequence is TGTGCCAGCAGAGGGTACAGGAGCTCTAACTATGGCTACACCTTC. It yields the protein CASRGYRSSNYGYTF.

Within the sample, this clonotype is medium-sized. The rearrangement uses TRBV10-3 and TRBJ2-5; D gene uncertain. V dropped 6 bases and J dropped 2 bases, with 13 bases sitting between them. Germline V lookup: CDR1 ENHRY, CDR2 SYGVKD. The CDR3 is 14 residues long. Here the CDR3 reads CAISTYLSQETQYF. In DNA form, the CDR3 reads TGTGCCATCAGCACCTACCTCAGTCAAGAGACCCAGTACTTC.

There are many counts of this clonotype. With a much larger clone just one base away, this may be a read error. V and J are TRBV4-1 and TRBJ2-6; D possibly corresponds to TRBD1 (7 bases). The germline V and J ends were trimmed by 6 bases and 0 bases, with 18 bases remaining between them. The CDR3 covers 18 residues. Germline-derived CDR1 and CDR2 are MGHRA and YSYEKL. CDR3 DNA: TGCGCCAGCAGTTCCAGTGGAGGGGGCAGCTCTGGGGCCAACGTCCTGACTTTC. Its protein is CASSSSGGGSSGANVLTF.

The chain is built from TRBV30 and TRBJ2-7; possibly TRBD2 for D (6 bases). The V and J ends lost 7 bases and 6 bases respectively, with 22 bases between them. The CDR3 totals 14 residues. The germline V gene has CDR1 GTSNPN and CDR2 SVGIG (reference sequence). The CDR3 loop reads CALLGPGEWGEQYF. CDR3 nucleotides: TGTGCCTTATTAGGCCCGGGGGAATGGGGCGAGCAGTACTTC.

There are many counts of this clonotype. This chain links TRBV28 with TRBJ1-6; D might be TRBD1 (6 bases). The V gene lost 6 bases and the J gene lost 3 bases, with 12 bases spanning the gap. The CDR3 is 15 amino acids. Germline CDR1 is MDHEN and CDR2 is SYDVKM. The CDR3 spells CASSVQGYYNSPLHF. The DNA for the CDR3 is TGTGCCAGCAGCGTACAGGGTTACTATAATTCACCCCTCCACTTT.

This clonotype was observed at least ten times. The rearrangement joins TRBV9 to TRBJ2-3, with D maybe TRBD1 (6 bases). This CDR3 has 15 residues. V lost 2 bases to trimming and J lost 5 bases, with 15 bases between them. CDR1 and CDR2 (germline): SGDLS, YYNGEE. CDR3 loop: CASSVGQSLIDTQYF. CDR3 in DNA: TGTGCCAGCAGCGTCGGACAGAGCTTAATAGATACGCAGTATTTT.

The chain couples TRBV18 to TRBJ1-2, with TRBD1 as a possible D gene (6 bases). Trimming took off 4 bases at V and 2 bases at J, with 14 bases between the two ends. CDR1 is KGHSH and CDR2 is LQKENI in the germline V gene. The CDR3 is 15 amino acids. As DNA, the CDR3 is TGTGCCAGCTCACAGGGGACATCGGCCAACTATGGCTACACCTTC. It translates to CASSQGTSANYGYTF.

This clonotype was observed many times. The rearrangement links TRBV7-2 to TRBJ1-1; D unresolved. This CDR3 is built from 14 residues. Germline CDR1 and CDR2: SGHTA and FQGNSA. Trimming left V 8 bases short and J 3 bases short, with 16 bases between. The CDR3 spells CASGKGPRDTEAFF. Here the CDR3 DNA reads TGTGCCAGCGGTAAGGGCCCGAGGGACACTGAAGCTTTCTTT.

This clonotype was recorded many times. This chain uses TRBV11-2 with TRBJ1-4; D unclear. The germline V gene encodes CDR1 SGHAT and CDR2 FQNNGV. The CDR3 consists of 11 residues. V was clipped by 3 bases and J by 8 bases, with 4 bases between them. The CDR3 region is CASSFHEKLFF. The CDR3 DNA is TGTGCCAGCAGCTTCCACGAAAAACTGTTTTTT.

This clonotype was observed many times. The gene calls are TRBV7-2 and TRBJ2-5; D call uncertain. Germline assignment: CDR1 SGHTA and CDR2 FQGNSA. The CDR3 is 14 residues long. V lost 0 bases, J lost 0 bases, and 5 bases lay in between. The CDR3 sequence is CASSLAFYQETQYF. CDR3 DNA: TGTGCCAGCAGCTTAGCCTTTTACCAAGAGACCCAGTACTTC. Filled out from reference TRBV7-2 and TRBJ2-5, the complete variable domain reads GAGVSQSPSNKVTEKGKDVELRCDPISGHTALYWYRQSLGQGLEFLIYFQGNSAPDKSGLPSDRFSAERTGGSVSTLTIQRTQQEDSAVYLCASSLAFYQETQYFGPGTRLLVL.

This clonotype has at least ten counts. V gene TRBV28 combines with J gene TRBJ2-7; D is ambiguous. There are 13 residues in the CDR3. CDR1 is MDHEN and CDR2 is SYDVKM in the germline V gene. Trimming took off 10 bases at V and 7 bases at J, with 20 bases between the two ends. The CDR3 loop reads CATLGTTLLEQYF. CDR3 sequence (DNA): TGTGCCACCCTCGGCACCACTCTTTTAGAGCAGTACTTC.

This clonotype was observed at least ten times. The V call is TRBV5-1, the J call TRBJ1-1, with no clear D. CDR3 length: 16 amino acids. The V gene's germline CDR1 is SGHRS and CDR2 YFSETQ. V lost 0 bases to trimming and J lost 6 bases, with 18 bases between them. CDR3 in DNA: TGCGCCAGCAGCTTGGGGGTGGGCAGTCCCAACGCTGAAGCTTTCTTT. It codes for CASSLGVGSPNAEAFF.

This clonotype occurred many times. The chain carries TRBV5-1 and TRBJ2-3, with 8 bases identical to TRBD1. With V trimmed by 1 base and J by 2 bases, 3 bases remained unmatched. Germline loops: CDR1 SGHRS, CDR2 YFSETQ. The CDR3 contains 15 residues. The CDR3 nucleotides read TGCGCCAGCAGCTTGTGGGACAGGAACACAGATACGCAGTATTTT. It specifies CASSLWDRNTDTQYF.

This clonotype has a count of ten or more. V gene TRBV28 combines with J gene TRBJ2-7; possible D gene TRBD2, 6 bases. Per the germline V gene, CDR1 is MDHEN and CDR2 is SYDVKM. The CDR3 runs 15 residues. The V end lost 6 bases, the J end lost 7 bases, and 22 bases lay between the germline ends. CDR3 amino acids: CASSPTPARGGEQYF. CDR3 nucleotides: TGTGCCAGCAGCCCCACTCCGGCCCGTGGGGGGGAGCAGTACTTC.

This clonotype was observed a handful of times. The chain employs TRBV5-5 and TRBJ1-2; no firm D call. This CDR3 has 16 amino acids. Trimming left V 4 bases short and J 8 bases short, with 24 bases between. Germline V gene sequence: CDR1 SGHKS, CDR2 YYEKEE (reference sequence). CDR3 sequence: CASSHPGLTNKGGYTF. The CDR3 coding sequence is TGTGCCAGCAGCCACCCCGGACTAACTAATAAGGGCGGCTACACCTTC.

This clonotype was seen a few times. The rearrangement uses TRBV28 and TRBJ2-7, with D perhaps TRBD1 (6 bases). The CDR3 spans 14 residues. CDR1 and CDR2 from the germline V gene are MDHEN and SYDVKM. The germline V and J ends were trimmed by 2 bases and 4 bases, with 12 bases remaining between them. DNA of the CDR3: TGTGCCAGCAGTTTAAGACAGGACTTGTACGAGCAGTACTTC. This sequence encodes CASSLRQDLYEQYF.

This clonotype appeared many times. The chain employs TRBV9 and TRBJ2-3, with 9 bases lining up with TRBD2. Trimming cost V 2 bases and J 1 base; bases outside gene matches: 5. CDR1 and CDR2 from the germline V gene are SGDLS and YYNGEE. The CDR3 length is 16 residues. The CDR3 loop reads CASSVAGGPGTDTQYF. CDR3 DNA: TGTGCCAGCAGCGTTGCGGGAGGGCCTGGCACAGATACGCAGTATTTT.

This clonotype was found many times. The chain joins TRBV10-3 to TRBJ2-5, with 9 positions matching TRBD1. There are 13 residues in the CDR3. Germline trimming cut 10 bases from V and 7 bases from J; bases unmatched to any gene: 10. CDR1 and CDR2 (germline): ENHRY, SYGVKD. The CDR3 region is CATLSGQGGTQYF. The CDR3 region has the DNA TGTGCCACCCTTTCGGGACAGGGTGGGACCCAGTACTTC.

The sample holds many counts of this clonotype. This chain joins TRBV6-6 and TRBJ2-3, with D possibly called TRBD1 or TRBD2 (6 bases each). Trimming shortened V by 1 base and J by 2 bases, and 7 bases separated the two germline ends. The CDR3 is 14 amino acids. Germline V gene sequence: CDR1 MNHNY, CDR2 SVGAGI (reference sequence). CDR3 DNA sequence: TGTGCCAGCAGTTACTGGGGGGCCACAGATACGCAGTATTTT. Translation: CASSYWGATDTQYF.

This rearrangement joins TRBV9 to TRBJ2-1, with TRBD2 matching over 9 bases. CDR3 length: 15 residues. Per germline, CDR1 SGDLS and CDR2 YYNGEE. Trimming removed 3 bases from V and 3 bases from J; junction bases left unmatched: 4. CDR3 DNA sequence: TGTGCCAGCAGCGCAGATAGCGGGAGCTACAATGAGCAGTTCTTC. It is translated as CASSADSGSYNEQFF.